The next 19 T cell receptor beta chains were all read from a single sample in a study of T cells in Graves' hyperthyroidism and ophthalmopathy. Researchers took RNA transcripts and amplified the TCR beta CDR3 regions from them. Carried out on the TCR CDR3, a first-round RT-PCR used the HTBI primer set. One entry per CDR3 protein, called by TCRdb with MiXCR from the multiplex PCR reads. Found here are around 300,000 distinct CDR3 sequences, roughly 13% of them singletons; the top ten hold less than 8%. Specimen: blood. These receptors were taken from a woman aged 40 to 50 with Graves' hyperthyroidism.

This chain uses TRBV28 with TRBJ2-3, with D possibly matching TRBD1 (5 bases). With 2 bases removed from V and 1 base from J, the gap between germline ends came to 16 bases. There are 17 residues in the CDR3. Germline CDR1 is MDHEN and CDR2 is SYDVKM. CDR3 sequence reads: CASSLGAGLYRTDTQYF. DNA of the CDR3: TGTGCCAGCAGTTTAGGGGCAGGGCTCTACCGCACAGATACGCAGTATTTT.

This clonotype was seen repeatedly, ten times or more. This sequence joins TRBV11-2 and TRBJ1-1; possibly TRBD1 for D (5 bases). V shed 2 bases and J shed 1 base, with 20 bases lying between them. The CDR3 contains 18 residues. CDR1 is SGHAT and CDR2 is FQNNGV in the germline V gene. Here the CDR3 DNA reads TGTGCCAGCAGCTTACCCTTTGGGGCTATCTCCCCGAACACTGAAGCTTTCTTT. Translation: CASSLPFGAISPNTEAFF.

The sample holds many counts of this clonotype. The CDR3 nucleotides are TGTGCCAGCAGTGAAAACGAGAGCAATCAGCCCCAGCATTTT. Translation: CASSENESNQPQHF. The genes are TRBV6-4 and TRBJ1-5, with D hard to call. The CDR3 contains 14 residues. Germline V gene sequence: CDR1 MRHNA, CDR2 SNTAGT. V was cut by 3 bases and J by 1 base, with 7 bases left in between.

Ten or more counts support this clonotype. This chain connects TRBV3-1 to TRBJ2-1, with a possible D match to TRBD1 (6 bases). Deletions cut 4 bases from V and 8 bases from J, with 18 bases between. The length of the CDR3 is 15 residues. Germline V gene lookup returns CDR1 LGHDT and CDR2 YNNKEL (reference sequence). The CDR3: CASSPNVGGTDEQFF. The CDR3 coding sequence is TGTGCCAGCAGCCCCAACGTAGGGGGTACGGATGAGCAGTTCTTC.

The V call is TRBV9, the J call TRBJ2-3; D possibly corresponds to TRBD1 (5 bases). The V gene's germline CDR1 is SGDLS and CDR2 YYNGEE. Between the trimmed V and J ends, which lost 3 bases and 2 bases, there was a span of 13 bases. This CDR3 spans 15 amino acids. The CDR3 sequence is CASSGGDRLTDTQYF. In nucleotides, the CDR3 is TGTGCCAGCAGCGGTGGAGACAGACTCACAGATACGCAGTATTTT.

This clonotype was detected many times. The gene calls are TRBV12-3 or TRBV12-4 and TRBJ2-1; 8 bases align to TRBD2. The J segment lost 10 bases and the V segment lost 7 bases, leaving 12 bases of the junction unmatched. The length of the CDR3 is 14 residues. CDR3 in amino acids: CASTLSGSNGEQFF. The CDR3 nucleotides are TGTGCCAGCACCCTCAGCGGGAGTAACGGGGAGCAGTTCTTC.

This clonotype was seen ten or more times. CDR3 sequence: CASSLFVSQRQGVDTEAFF. CDR3 sequence (DNA): TGTGCCAGCAGTTTATTTGTTTCACAGAGACAGGGAGTGGACACTGAAGCTTTCTTT. The V call is TRBV28, the J call TRBJ1-1, with TRBD1 matching over 7 bases. Germline CDR1 reads MDHEN; CDR2 reads SYDVKM. J was trimmed by 3 bases and V by 1 base; bases with no gene match: 17. The CDR3 is 19 amino acids.

This clonotype was recorded many times. V and J are TRBV12-3 or TRBV12-4 and TRBJ1-5; no clear D gene. There are 16 residues in the CDR3. The V end was cut by 6 bases, the J end by 0 bases, with 15 bases between. The CDR3, as DNA: TGTGCCAGCAGCCCGATCGGTCTGGGTAGCAATCAGCCCCAGCATTTT. It encodes CASSPIGLGSNQPQHF.

Ten or more counts support this clonotype. The chain couples TRBV20-1 to TRBJ1-1, with D possibly being TRBD1 (5 bases). V dropped 3 bases and J dropped 3 bases, with 14 bases sitting between them. Germline-derived CDR1 and CDR2 are DFQATT and SNEGSKA (reference sequence). CDR3 length equals 14 residues. The CDR3 spells CSASSGDGYTEAFF. The CDR3 DNA follows: TGCAGTGCTAGTTCGGGGGATGGTTACACTGAAGCTTTCTTT.

This clonotype showed up many times. V and J are TRBV28 and TRBJ2-2, with 9 bases that match TRBD1. Germline V lookup: CDR1 MDHEN, CDR2 SYDVKM. This CDR3 comprises 16 residues. V lost 7 bases to trimming and J lost 5 bases; unmatched junction nucleotides: 11. For the CDR3, the DNA is TGTGCCAGCACCACGGCGGGACAGGGTGGGACCGGGGAGCTGTTTTTT. This gives the protein CASTTAGQGGTGELFF.

The chain combines TRBV10-3 with TRBJ2-7; 9 bases agree with TRBD1. With 10 bases clipped from V and 5 bases from J, the junction kept 6 bases outside the gene matches. This CDR3 has 12 residues. CDR1 ENHRY and CDR2 SYGVKD come from the germline V gene. The CDR3 DNA follows: TGTGCCAGCTGGACAGGGGTCGACGAGCAGTACTTC. It is translated as CASWTGVDEQYF.

This clonotype was seen at least ten times. The chain combines TRBV2 with TRBJ1-2; D is possibly TRBD1 (6 bases). The CDR3 length is 11 residues. V lost 8 bases and J 9 bases, leaving 13 bases between the germline ends. Germline loops: CDR1 SNHLY, CDR2 FYNNEI. CDR3 residues: CASVYRDRYTF. In DNA, the CDR3 is TGTGCCAGCGTCTACAGGGACCGCTACACCTTC. The complete variable domain, with remaining parts taken from reference TRBV2 and TRBJ1-2, reads EPEVTQTPSHQVTQMGQEVILRCVPISNHLYFYWYRQILGQKVEFLVSFYNNEISEKSEIFDDQFSVERPDGSNFTLKIRSTKLEDSAMYFCASVYRDRYTFGSGTRLTVV.

This clonotype was seen repeatedly, ten times or more. The rearrangement uses TRBV5-1 and TRBJ2-1; 9 positions match TRBD2. The CDR3 has 16 residues. The germline V gene encodes CDR1 SGHRS and CDR2 YFSETQ. The V gene end was trimmed by 0 bases and the J gene end by 7 bases; junction bases not matched to a gene: 8. DNA of the CDR3: TGCGCCAGCAGCTTGGTTCCGGGACTAGCTTTAAATGAGCAGTTCTTC. Residues: CASSLVPGLALNEQFF.

This clonotype appeared many times. This rearrangement joins TRBV12-3 or TRBV12-4 to TRBJ2-2, with D tentatively TRBD1 (6 bases). The CDR3 sequence is 16 residues long. V was shortened by 6 bases and J by 3 bases, with 17 bases between the two germline ends. CDR3 sequence reads: CASSPTGTLHTGELFF. CDR3 DNA: TGTGCCAGCAGCCCTACCGGGACACTTCACACCGGGGAGCTGTTTTTT.

This clonotype has just a few counts. The chain recombines TRBV7-8 with TRBJ2-2; D uncertain. Germline V gene lookup returns CDR1 SGHVS and CDR2 FQNEAQ. The CDR3 runs to 15 residues. Trimming left V 4 bases short and J 3 bases short, with 12 bases between. The CDR3 spells CASSSKGPYTGELFF. The CDR3 DNA is TGTGCCAGCAGCTCAAAAGGACCCTACACCGGGGAGCTGTTTTTT.

This clonotype was recorded at least ten times. The V and J genes are TRBV2 and TRBJ2-5, with D maybe TRBD2 (6 bases). The germline V and J ends were trimmed by 0 bases and 7 bases, with 9 bases remaining between them. CDR1 is SNHLY and CDR2 is FYNNEI in the germline V gene. The length of the CDR3 is 13 residues. The CDR3: CASSEAEGTTQYF. CDR3 nucleotide sequence: TGTGCCAGCAGTGAAGCGGAGGGGACGACCCAGTACTTC.

In this sample, this clonotype turned up many times. The J gene is TRBJ1-1, the V gene TRBV2, with D perhaps TRBD1 (6 bases). Germline-derived CDR1 and CDR2 are SNHLY and FYNNEI. This CDR3 contains 14 residues. Trimming removed 4 bases at V and 1 base at J, with 10 bases between. The CDR3 bases are TGTGCCAGCAGTGTTTCGGGGGCGAACACTGAAGCTTTCTTT. It translates to CASSVSGANTEAFF.

In the case of this clonotype: This could be a read error, since a much larger clone is one nucleotide away. The CDR3 end shows no conserved phenylalanine or tryptophan, and so a read error is likely. The V and J genes are TRBV12-5 and TRBJ1-5; 9 bases map to TRBD1. After removal of 5 bases from V and 6 bases from J, the junction contained 5 bases not matched to a gene. The CDR3 loop spans 14 amino acids. Germline V gene lookup returns CDR1 LGHNT and CDR2 FRNRAP. This CDR3 reads CASGRGQGGQPQHL. The CDR3 DNA sequence: TGTGCTAGTGGTAGGGGACAGGGAGGTCAGCCCCAGCATCTT.

This clonotype was counted ten times or more. This chain's CDR3 is CASSLSVGPNQPQHF. CDR3 in DNA: TGTGCCAGCAGCTTGAGTGTGGGGCCCAATCAGCCCCAGCATTTT. The chain uses TRBV11-2 and TRBJ1-5, with D perhaps matching TRBD1 (5 bases). This CDR3 region has 15 residues. CDR1 is SGHAT and CDR2 is FQNNGV in the germline V gene. Trimming removed 3 bases at V and 3 bases at J, with 12 bases between.